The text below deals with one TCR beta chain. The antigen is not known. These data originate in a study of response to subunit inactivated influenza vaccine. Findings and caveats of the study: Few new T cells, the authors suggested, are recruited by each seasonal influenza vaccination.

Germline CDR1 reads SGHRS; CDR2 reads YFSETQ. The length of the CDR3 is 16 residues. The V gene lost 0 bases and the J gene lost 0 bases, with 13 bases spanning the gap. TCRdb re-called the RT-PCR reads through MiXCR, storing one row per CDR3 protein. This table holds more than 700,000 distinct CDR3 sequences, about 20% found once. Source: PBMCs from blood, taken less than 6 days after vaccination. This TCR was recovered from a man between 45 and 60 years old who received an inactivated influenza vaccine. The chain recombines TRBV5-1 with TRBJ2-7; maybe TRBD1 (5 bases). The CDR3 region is CASSLATALSSYEQYF. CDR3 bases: TGCGCCAGCAGCTTGGCGACAGCTCTTAGCTCCTACGAGCAGTACTTC.